These T cell receptor beta chains were read from a single sample in a study of shared clonotypes between healthy human individuals. Measured with immunoSEQ multiplex PCR; TCRdb has only the in-frame clones, and not every one. The table shows about 2.4 million clones, with approximately 93% occurring only once. Sequencing was done on a sample of naive CD4+ T cells from PBMCs. These TCRs come from a man younger than 30 in good health. Some clones in this sample may be carry-over from other donors' samples. Both conserved end residues are part of each CDR3. D genes are given only for firm matches. Some rows have no size entry. The others give once, few or many, or a class for an expanded clone.

TGTGCCAGCAGTTTCTCCGCCCTCATCAGACAGGCTGGCTACACCTTC,CASSFSALIRQAGYTF,once,TRBJ1-2,TRBV6-5,NA
TGTGCCAGCAGCCAGGCAGGGACAGCTGCTACTGAAGCTTTCTTT,CASSQAGTAATEAFF,NA,TRBJ1-1,TRBV7-7,TRBD1
TGTGCCAGCAGCCAATATGGCTACACCTTC,CASSQYGYTF,NA,TRBJ1-2,TRBV2,NA
TGTGCCAGCAGTTTACGAGGAGGGACAGGGGGCGCTTATGGCTACACCTTC,CASSLRGGTGGAYGYTF,NA,TRBJ1-2,TRBV27,TRBD1
TGTGCCAGCAGCCTTACAGGGGCCAGGGAGCAGTACTTC,CASSLTGAREQYF,NA,TRBJ2-7,TRBV7-3,TRBD1
TGTGCCAGCAGTTACGTGTCGGGGGCCAAAAACATTCAGTACTTC,CASSYVSGAKNIQYF,NA,TRBJ2-4,TRBV6-5,NA
TGCGCCAGCAGCTTGGAGTTCCCCGGGACAGGGATCCCTACTACGCAGTATTTT,CASSLEFPGTGIPTTQYF,NA,TRBJ2-3,TRBV5-1,TRBD1
TGCGCCAGCAGCCCAGGGTCCGAGACCCAGTACTTC,CASSPGSETQYF,NA,TRBJ2-5,TRBV5-1,NA
TGTGCCAGCAGCGACCTTGCCGGGACAGGGAACACTGAAGCTTTCTTT,CASSDLAGTGNTEAFF,NA,TRBJ1-1,TRBV11-2,TRBD1
TGTGCCAGCAGCTTGTGGGGCAGGGAGAATGAAAAACTGTTTTTT,CASSLWGRENEKLFF,NA,TRBJ1-4,TRBV5-8,NA
TGTGCCAGCAGGACCGGGAGCTACTACGAGCAGTACTTC,CASRTGSYYEQYF,NA,TRBJ2-7,TRBV28,NA
TGTGCCAGTAGCCCGACAGGGGGAAACCTTTATCAGCCCCAGCATTTT,CASSPTGGNLYQPQHF,NA,TRBJ1-5,TRBV19,TRBD1
TGCGCCAGCCGCTCCGGGACCCAAGAGACCCAGTACTTC,CASRSGTQETQYF,few,TRBJ2-5,TRBV5-1,NA
TGCGCCAGCAGTCCCCCCGGGACCAACTCTGGAAACACCATATATTTT,CASSPPGTNSGNTIYF,NA,TRBJ1-3,TRBV23-1,NA
TGCAGCGTTGCTGCAGGCCACTATGGCTACACCTTC,CSVAAGHYGYTF,NA,TRBJ1-2,TRBV29-1,NA
TGTGCCTCTTCGACTAGCGGGAGGGCCTACGAGCAGTACTTC,CASSTSGRAYEQYF,NA,TRBJ2-7,TRBV19,TRBD2
TGTGCCAGCAGCTTGACTAACTATGGCTACACCTTC,CASSLTNYGYTF,NA,TRBJ1-2,TRBV5-1,NA
TGTGCCAGCAGTGAACTAGCGGGTGGCTCCTACAATGAGCAGTTCTTC,CASSELAGGSYNEQFF,NA,TRBJ2-1,TRBV27,TRBD2
TGCGCCAGCAGCTTGGAGAGTTCCGGGGCCAACGTCCTGACTTTC,CASSLESSGANVLTF,NA,TRBJ2-6,TRBV5-1,NA
TGTGCCAGCAGTAAAACAGTACGGAGCTACGAGCAGTACTTC,CASSKTVRSYEQYF,NA,TRBJ2-7,TRBV6-1,NA
TGCGCCAGCAGCCTATATCCGGTCCCCGGGGAGCTGTTTTTT,CASSLYPVPGELFF,NA,TRBJ2-2,TRBV5-1,NA
TGTGCCAGCAGCTTAGCGCCTGGGGAAGGTACGCAGTATTTT,CASSLAPGEGTQYF,NA,TRBJ2-3,TRBV7-2,NA
TGTGCCACCACAGTCCCCCAGGGGGCGCCGGACTATGGCTACACCTTC,CATTVPQGAPDYGYTF,NA,TRBJ1-2,TRBV10-3,TRBD1
TGTGCCAGCAGCCCGTCAGCGGGGGCCTGGTACAATGAGCAGTTCTTC,CASSPSAGAWYNEQFF,NA,TRBJ2-1,TRBV7-3,TRBD2
TGTGCCAGCAGCCCTCATTACCGGGGACCTAGCACAGATACGCAGTATTTT,CASSPHYRGPSTDTQYF,NA,TRBJ2-3,TRBV7-9,NA
TGTGCCAGCAGTGAGGGGGGGACAGGGGCCAAAAACATTCAGTACTTC,CASSEGGTGAKNIQYF,NA,TRBJ2-4,TRBV25-1,TRBD1
TGTGCCAGCAGCTTGAACAGGGGGCTGGAGACCCAGTACTTC,CASSLNRGLETQYF,once,TRBJ2-5,TRBV7-2,TRBD1
TGTGCCAGCAGTTCCCAGCCAGAGAGCTACGAGCAGTACTTC,CASSSQPESYEQYF,NA,TRBJ2-7,TRBV28,NA
TGTGCCAGCAGCTATGACCCTTTGGGCGGGCCCCAGCATTTT,CASSYDPLGGPQHF,NA,TRBJ1-5,TRBV9,NA
TGCGCCAGCAGCTTGGAGGCTCTCACTGAAGCTTTCTTT,CASSLEALTEAFF,few,TRBJ1-1,TRBV5-1,NA
TGTGCCAGCCCCAGGAAAACGCATAGCTCCTACGAGCAGTACTTC,CASPRKTHSSYEQYF,NA,TRBJ2-7,TRBV27,NA
TGTGCCAGCAGTCAGGGGGTTAACTATGGCTACACCTTC,CASSQGVNYGYTF,NA,TRBJ1-2,TRBV6-5,TRBD1
TGTGCCAGCAGCTTACTAGGAGGGGCTTTCTTT,CASSLLGGAFF,few,TRBJ1-1,TRBV11-2,NA
TGTGCCATCAGTAAGACAGGGGGCGAATCACCCCTCCACTTT,CAISKTGGESPLHF,once,TRBJ1-6,TRBV10-3,TRBD1
TGCGCCAGCAGCCCACAGGGGGTCGGGGAGACCCAGTACTTC,CASSPQGVGETQYF,NA,TRBJ2-5,TRBV5-1,TRBD1
TGTGCCAGCAGCTTAGGGGACCCGATAAAGGAAGCTTTCTTT,CASSLGDPIKEAFF,NA,TRBJ1-1,TRBV7-2,NA
TGTGCCAGCAGTCCTAGCGGGAACCCCTTCTACGAGCAGTACTTC,CASSPSGNPFYEQYF,NA,TRBJ2-7,TRBV28,TRBD2
TGTGCCAGCAGCGTATCGGGACTACACTCCTACGAGCAGTACTTC,CASSVSGLHSYEQYF,NA,TRBJ2-7,TRBV9,TRBD2
TGTGCAAGTCGCCCACAACATCCCTACGAGCAGTACTTC,CASRPQHPYEQYF,NA,TRBJ2-7,TRBV12-2,NA
TGTGCCAGCAGTTCTTCTTTAGGCTACCAGGGGGCTGGGGGCTACACCTTC,CASSSSLGYQGAGGYTF,NA,TRBJ1-2,TRBV27,TRBD1
TGTGCCAGCGGGCAAAGCTCCTACGAGCAGTACTTC,CASGQSSYEQYF,NA,TRBJ2-7,TRBV7-2,NA
TGTGCCAGCAGCTTAGGTGCGGGAGTTGAGACCCAGTACTTC,CASSLGAGVETQYF,NA,TRBJ2-5,TRBV7-9,TRBD2
TGTGCCTGGAGGTACCAGGGGGGCGAATATGGCTACACCTTC,CAWRYQGGEYGYTF,once,TRBJ1-2,TRBV30,TRBD1
TGTGCCAGCAGCGTATGGAGTACGATCTCTGGAAACACCATATATTTT,CASSVWSTISGNTIYF,NA,TRBJ1-3,TRBV9,NA
TGCGCCAGCAGCTCGAGCTTGGGGACTTATAACACAGATACGCAGTATTTT,CASSSSLGTYNTDTQYF,NA,TRBJ2-3,TRBV5-1,NA
TGTGCCAGCAGTTTCCACAGGGAAGGAGCTTTCTTT,CASSFHREGAFF,few,TRBJ1-1,TRBV2,NA